This passage covers 14 T cell receptor beta chains from one sample sequenced in a study of CD8 T cells in ankylosing spondylitis. MiXCR, applied by TCRdb to the 5' RACE reads, yields one record per CDR3 protein. This table has around 250,000 distinct CDR3 sequences, approximately 11% appearing once. Material: blood, either unsorted or a sorted T cell fraction (not recorded which). The receptors come from a male donor with ankylosing spondylitis or in good health (not recorded which).

In its sample, this clonotype was seen many times. The junction departs from germline at one end; a sequencing error may be responsible. The genes are TRBV6-2 or TRBV6-3 and TRBJ1-4; the D is unclear. This CDR3 spans 11 amino acids. CDR1 and CDR2 (germline): MNHEY, SVGEGT. The CDR3 sequence: CASMEWEKLVF. The DNA of the CDR3 is TGTGCCAGCATGGAGTGGGAAAAACTGGTTTTT.

This clonotype was observed many times. The chain is built from TRBV20-1 and TRBJ2-1; possibly TRBD1 for D (5 bases). Germline V lookup: CDR1 DFQATT, CDR2 SNEGSKA (reference sequence). Trimming shortened V by 3 bases and J by 10 bases, and 10 bases separated the two germline ends. CDR3 size: 11 residues. The CDR3 nucleotides are TGCAGTGCTAGTCAGGGTCAGGAGCAGTTCTTC. Its protein product is CSASQGQEQFF.

There are many counts of this clonotype. This chain uses TRBV5-1 with TRBJ2-2, with D possibly matching TRBD2 (6 bases). Germline assignment: CDR1 SGHRS and CDR2 YFSETQ. The CDR3 consists of 14 residues. The V and J ends lost 0 bases and 3 bases respectively, with 6 bases between them. This CDR3 reads CASSLGDYTGELFF. The CDR3 coding sequence is TGCGCCAGCAGCTTGGGGGACTACACCGGGGAGCTGTTTTTT.

This clonotype was observed many times. The chain couples TRBV5-1 to TRBJ2-5, with 8 bases lining up with TRBD2. V was clipped by 3 bases and J by 5 bases; unmatched bases: 15. CDR1 is SGHRS and CDR2 is YFSETQ in the germline V gene. This CDR3 comprises 17 residues. The CDR3 DNA reads as TGCGCCAGCAGCTGGTCTTCCGGGACTAGTTTTTCGGAGACCCAGTACTTC. It translates to CASSWSSGTSFSETQYF.

This clonotype was observed a handful of times. The rearrangement joins TRBV7-2 to TRBJ2-1; no clear D gene. The V end lost 1 base, the J end lost 1 base, and 8 bases lay between the germline ends. Germline V gene data show CDR1 as SGHTA and CDR2 as FQGNSA. The CDR3 covers 15 residues. CDR3: CASSLEGWSYNEQFF. The CDR3 DNA reads TGTGCCAGCAGCTTAGAGGGCTGGTCCTACAATGAGCAGTTCTTC.

This clonotype was seen many times. The rearrangement uses TRBV7-9 and TRBJ2-1, with D tentatively TRBD1 or TRBD2 (5 bases each). Trimming cost V 5 bases and J 0 bases, with 14 bases left between them. Germline CDR1 and CDR2: SEHNR and FQNEAQ (reference sequence). The length of the CDR3 is 16 residues. In nucleotides, the CDR3 is TGTGCCAGCAGCGAGGGTACAGGCAGCTCCTACAATGAGCAGTTCTTC. It specifies CASSEGTGSSYNEQFF.

Concerning this clonotype: This sequence may be a read error, since a much larger clone differs from it by one base. The rearrangement uses TRBV11-2 and TRBJ2-2; TRBD2 is a possible D gene (5 bases). The CDR3 length is 14 residues. CDR1 is SGHAT and CDR2 is FQNNGV in the germline V gene. V was shortened by 0 bases and J by 5 bases, with 7 bases between the two germline ends. This CDR3 reads CASSLEPGTGELFF. DNA of the CDR3: TGTGCCAGCAGCTTAGAACCGGGGACCGGGGAGCTGTTTTTT.

Ten or more counts support this clonotype. The chain is built from TRBV5-6 and TRBJ2-5, with D maybe TRBD2 (5 bases). This CDR3 comprises 16 residues. The V gene's germline CDR1 is SGHDT and CDR2 YYEEEE. V lost 2 bases and J 1 base, leaving 15 bases between the germline ends. CDR3 sequence: CASSFLEAGRQETQYF. The CDR3 nucleotides are TGTGCCAGCAGCTTCCTGGAGGCGGGCCGCCAAGAGACCCAGTACTTC. Together with reference TRBV5-6 and TRBJ2-5, the CDR3 gives the full variable domain: DAGVTQSPTHLIKTRGQQVTLRCSPKSGHDTVSWYQQALGQGPQFIFQYYEEEERQRGNFPDRFSGHQFPNYSSELNVNALLLGDSALYLCASSFLEAGRQETQYFGPGTRLLVL.

The chain has TRBV7-6 and TRBJ2-5; 8 nucleotides align to TRBD2. The length of the CDR3 is 17 residues. CDR1 SGHVS and CDR2 FNYEAQ come from the germline V gene. V lost 4 bases and J lost 5; bases outside the gene matches: 15. CDR3 nucleotides: TGTGCCAGCAGCTCCAGCGGGGCTAGCGGGCGGTTGGAGACCCAGTACTTC. This gives the protein CASSSSGASGRLETQYF.

This clonotype was observed at least ten times. The V call is TRBV11-2, the J call TRBJ2-1; TRBD2 agrees at 7 bases. The germline gives CDR1 SGHAT, CDR2 FQNNGV. The CDR3 runs to 15 residues. With V trimmed by 5 bases and J by 9 bases, 13 bases remained unmatched. This CDR3 is CASSLVRGGRGEQFF. CDR3 sequence (DNA): TGTGCCAGCAGCCTGGTTCGGGGCGGGAGAGGTGAGCAGTTCTTC.

This clonotype was detected only a few times. The gene calls are TRBV29-1 and TRBJ2-7, with 12 bases identical to TRBD2. The CDR3 has 15 residues. CDR1 and CDR2 from the germline V gene are SQVTM and ANQGSEA. The V gene end was trimmed by 4 bases and the J gene end by 2 bases; junction bases not matched to a gene: 6. CDR3 bases: TGCAGCGTTGCCGGACTAGCGGGGTCCCCCTACGAGCAGTACTTC. It codes for CSVAGLAGSPYEQYF.

The genes are TRBV12-3 or TRBV12-4 and TRBJ2-1, with 9 nucleotides matching TRBD2. CDR3 length: 15 amino acids. With V trimmed by 3 bases and J by 9 bases, 9 bases remained unmatched. This CDR3 reads CASSFLRGGRGEQFF. The DNA for the CDR3 is TGTGCCAGCAGTTTCCTGCGGGGGGGCCGGGGTGAGCAGTTCTTC.

This clonotype was counted many times. This chain uses TRBV4-1 with TRBJ2-3; the D gene is possibly TRBD2 (6 bases). Trimming cost V 3 bases and J 1 base, with 14 bases left between them. CDR1 is MGHRA, CDR2 YSYEKL, per germline. This CDR3 spans 16 amino acids. The CDR3 nucleotides are TGCGCCAGCAGCCAGCCCCAGGGCGGGGGCACAGATACGCAGTATTTT. Amino acids: CASSQPQGGGTDTQYF.

This clonotype has ten or more counts. The chain recombines TRBV3-1 with TRBJ2-3; D gene uncertain. CDR3 length: 12 amino acids. Germline lookup yields CDR1 LGHDT and CDR2 YNNKEL (reference sequence). The V end was cut by 1 base, the J end by 4 bases, with 3 bases between. The chain's CDR3 is CASSQGPDTQYF. The CDR3 DNA reads as TGTGCCAGCAGCCAAGGACCAGATACGCAGTATTTT.